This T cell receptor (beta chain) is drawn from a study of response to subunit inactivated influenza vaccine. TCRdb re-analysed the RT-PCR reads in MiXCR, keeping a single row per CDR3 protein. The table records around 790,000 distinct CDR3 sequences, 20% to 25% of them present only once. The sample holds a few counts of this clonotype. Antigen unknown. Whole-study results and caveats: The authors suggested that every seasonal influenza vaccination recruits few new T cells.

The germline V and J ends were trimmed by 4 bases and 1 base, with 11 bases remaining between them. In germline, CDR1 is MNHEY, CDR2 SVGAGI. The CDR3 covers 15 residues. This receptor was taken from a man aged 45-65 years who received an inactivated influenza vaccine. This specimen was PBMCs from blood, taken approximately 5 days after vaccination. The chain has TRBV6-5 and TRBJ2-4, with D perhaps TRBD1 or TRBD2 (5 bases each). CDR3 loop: CASSWDHRAKNIQYF. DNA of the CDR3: TGTGCCAGCAGTTGGGACCACCGGGCCAAAAACATTCAGTACTTC.